This T cell receptor beta chain was recovered during a study of CD8+CD57+ T cells in acquired aplastic anemia. Study summary: Healthy donors gave approximately 10 million reads on average for CD4+ cells.

The germline V gene encodes CDR1 SGHRS and CDR2 YFSETQ. CDR3 length: 13 amino acids. With 0 bases removed from V and 10 bases from J, the gap between germline ends came to 8 bases. TCR beta VDJ and CDR3 were profiled, and genomic DNA was the template. One entry per CDR3 protein results from TCRdb running MiXCR on the reads. The sample has fewer than 200,000 distinct CDR3 sequences; around 60% are singletons. The sequence came from a human donor in good health. Source material: sorted CD4+, CD8+, or CD8+CD57+ T cells (not recorded which) from PBMCs. The chain joins TRBV5-1 to TRBJ1-6; D call uncertain. CDR3 in DNA: TGCGCCAGCAGCTTGGGAGTCGGATCACCCCTCCACTTT. Amino acids: CASSLGVGSPLHF.